These 22 T cell receptor beta chains were all obtained from the same sample, sequenced in a study of T cell responses to AZD1222 COVID-19 vaccine. Some clones are missing from TCRdb's copy, which holds only in-frame ones; the method was immunoSEQ multiplex PCR. Of fewer than 85,000 clones in the sample, over 85% were seen once. The specimen was peripheral blood, collected on day 0 of AZD1222 vaccination. Receptors originate from an adult in good health.

The chain has TRBV5-6 and TRBJ1-6; 10 nucleotides match TRBD1. The ends lost 5 bases at V and 5 bases at J; junction bases unmatched: 4. Germline V lookup: CDR1 SGHDT, CDR2 YYEEEE. CDR3 length: 15 residues. The CDR3 reads CASSIDRGHNSPLHF. CDR3 nucleotides: TGTGCCAGCAGTATAGACAGGGGGCATAATTCACCCCTCCACTTT.

The rearrangement joins TRBV27 to TRBJ1-5; tentative D call: TRBD1 (6 bases). The CDR3 totals 17 residues. Germline-derived CDR1 and CDR2 are MNHEY and SMNVEV (reference sequence). V dropped 0 bases and J dropped 1 base, with 13 bases sitting between them. The CDR3 sequence is CASSLSQGSKSNQPQHF. The CDR3 nucleotides are TGTGCCAGCAGTTTATCGCAGGGGAGTAAGAGCAATCAGCCCCAGCATTTT.

J is TRBJ1-2 and V is TRBV30, with D perhaps matching TRBD1 (6 bases). Germline V gene lookup returns CDR1 GTSNPN and CDR2 SVGIG (reference sequence). Trimming stripped 3 bases from V and 4 bases from J, with 18 bases between. The CDR3 is 15 amino acids. CDR3 sequence (DNA): TGTGCCTGGAGACCCCCCGGGGGGGGCGGCTATGGCTACACCTTC. This translates into CAWRPPGGGGYGYTF.

The rearrangement joins TRBV5-1 to TRBJ2-1, with 7 bases matching TRBD2. The CDR3 totals 14 residues. The V gene end was trimmed by 4 bases and the J gene end by 7 bases; junction bases not matched to a gene: 8. The germline CDR1 and CDR2 sequences are SGHRS and YFSETQ. This CDR3 reads CASSAPGLHNEQFF. For the CDR3, the DNA is TGCGCCAGCAGCGCCCCGGGACTACATAATGAGCAGTTCTTC.

V is TRBV20-1 and J is TRBJ2-5; the match to TRBD2 covers 9 bases. Germline values: CDR1 DFQATT, CDR2 SNEGSKA (reference sequence). CDR3 size: 15 residues. The junction had 6 bases not matched to a gene; V was cut back by 3 bases and J by 1 base. CDR3 in DNA: TGCAGTGCTAGTGATTCTAGCGGGACCCAAGAGACCCAGTACTTC. The encoded protein is CSASDSSGTQETQYF.

The V call is TRBV3-1 (or the pseudogene TRBV3-2), the J call TRBJ2-5; TRBD2 matches 12 bases. The CDR3 sequence is 15 residues long. J lost 5 bases, V lost 2 bases, and 3 bases had no gene match. Germline lookup yields CDR1 LGHDT and CDR2 YNNKEL (reference sequence). CDR3 nucleotides: TGTGCCAGCAGCCAACCTAGCGGGGGGGAGGAGACCCAGTACTTC. This translates into CASSQPSGGEETQYF.

The chain couples TRBV25-1 to TRBJ2-5; TRBD1 aligns across 10 bases. The CDR3 covers 16 residues. V lost 7 bases and J lost 1; bases outside the gene matches: 9. Germline V gene data show CDR1 as MGHDK and CDR2 as SYGVNS. CDR3 DNA: TGTGCCAGCACCGATGATAGACAGGGGGCCCAAGAGACCCAGTACTTC. Protein: CASTDDRQGAQETQYF.

The gene calls are TRBV29-1 and TRBJ2-1; D may match TRBD1 or TRBD2 (5 bases each). Trimming removed 0 bases from V and 2 bases from J, with 11 bases in between. CDR1 SQVTM and CDR2 ANQGSEA come from the germline V gene. The CDR3 extends over 15 amino acids. The CDR3 DNA reads as TGCAGCGTTGAAGATCTTGGGGGAACCTACAATGAGCAGTTCTTC. Translated: CSVEDLGGTYNEQFF.

The rearrangement links TRBV5-1 to TRBJ2-5; the D is unclear. CDR1 SGHRS and CDR2 YFSETQ come from the germline V gene. The CDR3 is made up of 14 amino acids. V shed 4 bases and J shed 4 bases, with 14 bases lying between them. The CDR3 loop is CASSANLDGETQYF. For the CDR3, the DNA is TGCGCCAGCAGCGCCAACCTGGACGGAGAGACCCAGTACTTC.

The genes are TRBV7-8 and TRBJ2-2; perhaps TRBD2 as D (6 bases). Germline-derived CDR1 and CDR2 are SGHVS and FQNEAQ. This CDR3 spans 16 amino acids. The V end lost 2 bases, the J end lost 1 base, and 11 bases lay between the germline ends. CDR3 coding DNA: TGTGCCAGCAGCTTAATACTAGCCGGGAACACCGGGGAGCTGTTTTTT. Translating gives CASSLILAGNTGELFF.

This clone came up once. The genes are TRBV19 and TRBJ2-1; D may be TRBD2 (5 bases). This CDR3 has 16 amino acids. Trimming removed 3 bases from V and 5 bases from J, with 17 bases in between. Per germline, CDR1 LNHDA and CDR2 SQIVND (reference sequence). The CDR3 loop is CASSIWSGSNHNEQFF. The DNA of the CDR3 is TGTGCCAGTAGTATTTGGAGCGGATCCAACCACAATGAGCAGTTCTTC. Complete variable domain (other parts from reference TRBV19 and TRBJ2-1): DGGITQSPKYLFRKEGQNVTLSCEQNLNHDAMYWYRQDPGQGLRLIYYSQIVNDFQKGDIAEGYSVSREKKESFPLTVTSAQKNPTAFYLCASSIWSGSNHNEQFFGPGTRLTVL.

The chain couples TRBV6-1 to TRBJ1-5; 7 bases align to TRBD1. The CDR3 runs to 16 residues. Germline assignment: CDR1 MNHNS and CDR2 SASEGT. V shed 2 bases, J shed 2 bases, and the junction held 6 bases outside the gene matches. CDR3 coding DNA: TGTGCCAGCAGTGAAAGTAGAGGGGGCGGCAATCAGCCCCAGCATTTT. Translating gives CASSESRGGGNQPQHF.

The chain has TRBV4-1 and TRBJ2-1; maybe TRBD1 (5 bases). V gave up 4 bases and J gave up 0 bases, with 10 bases separating them. The length of the CDR3 is 15 residues. Germline CDR1 is MGHRA and CDR2 is YSYEKL. CDR3 loop: CASSPTGSSYNEQFF. In nucleotides, the CDR3 is TGCGCCAGCAGCCCCACAGGTAGCTCCTACAATGAGCAGTTCTTC.

The J gene is TRBJ1-2, the V gene TRBV19, with D possibly being TRBD1 (6 bases). This CDR3 spans 12 amino acids. V was shortened by 7 bases and J by 4 bases, with 10 bases between the two germline ends. CDR1 LNHDA and CDR2 SQIVND come from the germline V gene (reference sequence). CDR3 DNA: TGTGCCAGTACCGAGGACAGCTATGGCTACACCTTC. Translating gives CASTEDSYGYTF.

V and J are TRBV15 and TRBJ2-7; TRBD1 matches 7 bases. V shed 0 bases, J shed 3 bases, and the junction held 2 bases outside the gene matches. The CDR3 extends over 14 amino acids. The germline V gene has CDR1 LNHNV and CDR2 YYDKDF (reference sequence). This CDR3 is CATSREGGGYEQYF. The CDR3 DNA reads as TGTGCCACCAGCAGAGAAGGGGGCGGCTACGAGCAGTACTTC. Based on the CDR3 plus reference TRBV15 and TRBJ2-7, the full variable domain is DAMVIQNPRYQVTQFGKPVTLSCSQTLNHNVMYWYQQKSSQAPKLLFHYYDKDFNNEADTPDNFQSRRPNTSFCFLDIRSPGLGDTAMYLCATSREGGGYEQYFGPGTRLTVT.

The chain is built from TRBV4-3 and TRBJ2-1; weak D call: TRBD1 (6 bases). The CDR3 totals 14 residues. Germline CDR1 and CDR2: LGHNA and YSLEER. V shed 0 bases and J shed 10 bases, with 13 bases lying between them. CDR3 bases: TGCGCCAGCAGCCAAGACACAGGGTCGAGAGAGCAGTTCTTC. Translating it yields CASSQDTGSREQFF.

V is TRBV7-2 and J is TRBJ1-2; maybe TRBD1 (5 bases). Germline CDR1 and CDR2: SGHTA and FQGNSA. Trimming pared 5 bases from V and 12 bases from J, leaving 22 bases between. The CDR3 runs 14 residues. In nucleotides, the CDR3 is TGTGCCAGCAGCATCACGGTTGGAGGGGACTCCCACACCTTC. It codes for CASSITVGGDSHTF. The whole variable domain, filled in from reference TRBV7-2 and TRBJ1-2, reads GAGVSQSPSNKVTEKGKDVELRCDPISGHTALYWYRQSLGQGLEFLIYFQGNSAPDKSGLPSDRFSAERTGGSVSTLTIQRTQQEDSAVYLCASSITVGGDSHTFGSGTRLTVV.

The chain couples TRBV7-2 to TRBJ2-1; 14 bases fit TRBD2. The ends lost 3 bases at V and 13 bases at J; junction bases unmatched: 14. CDR1 is SGHTA and CDR2 is FQGNSA in the germline V gene. CDR3 length: 17 residues. CDR3 sequence (DNA): TGTGCCAGCAGCTTGGGACTAGCGGGAGTCAGCGGAGAGGGACAGTTCTTC. Translation gives CASSLGLAGVSGEGQFF.

The chain combines TRBV3-1 (or the pseudogene TRBV3-2) with TRBJ2-1; D is unclear. Germline V gene sequence: CDR1 LGHDT, CDR2 YNNKEL (reference sequence). This CDR3 region has 13 residues. V lost 1 base to trimming and J lost 9 bases, with 10 bases between them. DNA for the CDR3: TGTGCCAGCAGCCAAGGGTCTAGTGGTGAGCAGTTCTTC. Translating gives CASSQGSSGEQFF.

V usage is TRBV30 and J usage is TRBJ2-5; the match to TRBD1 covers 7 bases. The CDR3 contains 15 residues. V gave up 3 bases and J gave up 2 bases; unmatched junction bases: 9. Germline V gene lookup returns CDR1 GTSNPN and CDR2 SVGIG (reference sequence). Here the CDR3 reads CAWRPGQTKQETQYF. CDR3 bases: TGTGCCTGGAGGCCGGGACAGACAAAACAAGAGACCCAGTACTTC.

This chain uses TRBV9 with TRBJ1-4; no definite D call. V lost 3 bases and J 1 base, leaving 10 bases between the germline ends. Per the germline V gene, CDR1 is SGDLS and CDR2 is YYNGEE. The CDR3 has 15 residues. This chain's CDR3 is CASSGTEGTNEKLFF. CDR3 sequence (DNA): TGTGCCAGCAGCGGGACCGAGGGAACTAATGAAAAACTGTTTTTT.

The chain carries TRBV10-3 and TRBJ2-5; 7 nucleotides match TRBD1. J gave up 1 base and V 6 bases, and 8 bases lay outside the gene matches. The CDR3 runs 15 residues. Germline V CDR1 and CDR2: ENHRY, SYGVKD. CDR3 nucleotides: TGTGCCATCAGGTCCGGGACAGACATCCAAGAGACCCAGTACTTC. Translation: CAIRSGTDIQETQYF.